This is a list of T cell receptor beta chains from one sample in a study of tumor-infiltrating lymphocytes in localized non-small cell lung cancer. This table comes from immunoSEQ multiplex PCR, and its TCRdb copy is limited to in-frame clones, with some not included. The sample contains 13,000 to 15,000 clones, approximately 71% of which appear only once. The specimen was uninvolved lung tissue not adjacent to the tumor. These TCRs come from a human donor with non-small cell lung cancer. Both conserved end residues are part of each CDR3. Fields, in order: V gene, J gene, CDR3 protein.

v_call: TRBV7-2
j_call: TRBJ1-2
cdr3_aa: CASSLGRVRGWGGYTF

v_call: TRBV5-4
j_call: TRBJ2-2
cdr3_aa: CASSLLGGDTGELFF

v_call: TRBV10-3
j_call: TRBJ1-2
cdr3_aa: CAITYGSGYGYTF

v_call: TRBV7-2
j_call: TRBJ2-7
cdr3_aa: CASRLLGGGSEQYF

v_call: TRBV7-2
j_call: TRBJ1-1
cdr3_aa: CASSLEATGDNTEAFF

v_call: TRBV4-1
j_call: TRBJ2-1
cdr3_aa: CASSPQNLVSYNEQFF

v_call: TRBV28
j_call: TRBJ1-1
cdr3_aa: CASTILGDSEAFF

v_call: TRBV5-1
j_call: TRBJ2-3
cdr3_aa: CASSFNRGGTDTQYF

v_call: TRBV9
j_call: TRBJ1-2
cdr3_aa: CASSVGVFGYTF

v_call: TRBV11-3
j_call: TRBJ2-1
cdr3_aa: CASSKSGRLDEQFF

v_call: TRBV5-1
j_call: TRBJ2-3
cdr3_aa: CASSLERVDTQYF

v_call: TRBV28
j_call: TRBJ1-1
cdr3_aa: CASSLQPGQGFTEAFF

v_call: TRBV15
j_call: TRBJ1-2
cdr3_aa: CATSNRLYGYTF

v_call: TRBV27
j_call: TRBJ1-2
cdr3_aa: CASSYRGPTYGYTF

v_call: TRBV9
j_call: TRBJ2-2
cdr3_aa: CASSARLATGELFF

v_call: TRBV7-2
j_call: TRBJ1-1
cdr3_aa: CASSLVENTEAFF

v_call: TRBV4-2
j_call: TRBJ1-5
cdr3_aa: CASSPGRSNQPQHF

v_call: TRBV6-5
j_call: TRBJ2-7
cdr3_aa: CASGSRQGNYEQYF

v_call: TRBV28
j_call: TRBJ1-6
cdr3_aa: CASRTAKLTLHF

v_call: TRBV11-2
j_call: TRBJ2-6
cdr3_aa: CASSHTYGSGANVLTF

v_call: TRBV9
j_call: TRBJ2-7
cdr3_aa: CASSVGGANPYEQYF

v_call: TRBV28
j_call: TRBJ1-5
cdr3_aa: CASSLVSYQPQHF

v_call: TRBV6-1
j_call: TRBJ1-5
cdr3_aa: CASSVLSEQPQHF

v_call: TRBV4-1
j_call: TRBJ1-2
cdr3_aa: CASSPLPGDGYGYTF

v_call: TRBV2
j_call: TRBJ1-5
cdr3_aa: CASSGVGGDQPQHF

v_call: TRBV7-2
j_call: TRBJ1-2
cdr3_aa: CASSPVYGGTSYGYTF

v_call: TRBV6-6
j_call: TRBJ1-1
cdr3_aa: CASTNRENTEAFF

v_call: TRBV6-5
j_call: TRBJ1-5
cdr3_aa: CASSYTAEGNQPQHF

v_call: TRBV4-1
j_call: TRBJ1-5
cdr3_aa: CASSQDWEGRNQSQHF

v_call: TRBV9
j_call: TRBJ1-2
cdr3_aa: CASSVVSGLGYTF

v_call: TRBV28
j_call: TRBJ1-5
cdr3_aa: CASSQWGVNSNQPQHF

v_call: TRBV6-1
j_call: TRBJ2-2
cdr3_aa: CASSEFWGTVNTGELFF

v_call: TRBV4-3
j_call: TRBJ2-2
cdr3_aa: CASSLEGTGELFF

v_call: TRBV6-5
j_call: TRBJ2-5
cdr3_aa: CASSNYGYETQYF